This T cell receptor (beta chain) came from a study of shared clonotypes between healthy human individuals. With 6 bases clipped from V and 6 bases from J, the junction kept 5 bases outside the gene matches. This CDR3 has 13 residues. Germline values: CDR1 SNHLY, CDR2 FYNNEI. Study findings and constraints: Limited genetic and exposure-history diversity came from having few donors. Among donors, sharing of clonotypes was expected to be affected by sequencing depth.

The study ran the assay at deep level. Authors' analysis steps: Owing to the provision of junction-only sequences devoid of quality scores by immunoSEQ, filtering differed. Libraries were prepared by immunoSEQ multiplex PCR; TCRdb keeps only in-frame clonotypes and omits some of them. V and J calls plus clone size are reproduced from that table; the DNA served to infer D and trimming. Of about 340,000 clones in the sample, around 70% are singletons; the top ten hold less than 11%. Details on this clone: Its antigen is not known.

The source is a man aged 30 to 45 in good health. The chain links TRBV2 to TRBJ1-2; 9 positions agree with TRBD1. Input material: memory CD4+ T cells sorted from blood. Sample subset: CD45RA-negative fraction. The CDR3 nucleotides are TGTGCCAGCAGAGAGGGACAGGGTAATGGCTACACCTTC. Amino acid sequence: CASREGQGNGYTF.